The 12 T cell receptor beta chains given below trace back to one sample, sequenced in a study of regulatory T cells in long-lasting Graves disease. In building TCR beta libraries, iRepertoire HTBI primers were used together with Arm-PCR of CDR3 regions. TCRdb ran MiXCR on the multiplex PCR reads and lists one entry per CDR3 protein. The repertoire holds about 430,000 distinct CDR3 sequences, with roughly 21% as singletons. Noted time point: persistent/refractory GD, antithyroid drugs over 5 years with positive TRAb. PBMCs were the source of the RNA used for TCR sequencing. This material consisted of peripheral blood mononuclear cells (PBMCs), taken when the disease was refractory, from a patient treated with antithyroid drugs. The receptors were sampled from a female donor with Graves disease.

J is TRBJ2-2 and V is TRBV3-1, with D perhaps matching TRBD1 (5 bases). The CDR3 runs 17 residues. V was trimmed by 4 bases and J by 0 bases, leaving 15 bases between them. Looked up from germline, CDR1 is LGHDT and CDR2 is YNNKEL (reference sequence). DNA for the CDR3: TGTGCCAGCAGCCCCATAGGGGATGGACCGAACACCGGGGAGCTGTTTTTT. Amino acids: CASSPIGDGPNTGELFF. Full variable domain (rest looked up from reference TRBV3-1 and TRBJ2-2): DTAVSQTPKYLVTQMGNDKSIKCEQNLGHDTMYWYKQDSKKFLKIMFSYNNKELIINETVPNRFSPKSPDKAHLNLHINSLELGDSAVYFCASSPIGDGPNTGELFFGEGSRLTVL.

This clonotype was counted at least ten times. V gene TRBV3-1 combines with J gene TRBJ2-5, with D perhaps matching TRBD1 (5 bases). The CDR3 is 14 amino acids. Germline values: CDR1 LGHDT, CDR2 YNNKEL (reference sequence). V lost 2 bases and J lost 4, with 11 bases in between. The CDR3: CASSQTTGSETQYF. CDR3 in DNA: TGTGCCAGCAGCCAAACTACAGGATCAGAGACCCAGTACTTC.

Concerning this clonotype itself: This may come from a read error, since a much larger clone is one base off. The chain carries TRBV5-1 and TRBJ1-2; TRBD1 matches at 7 bases. The CDR3 loop spans 13 amino acids. V lost 5 bases to trimming and J lost 4 bases; unmatched junction nucleotides: 5. Germline-derived CDR1 and CDR2 are SGHRS and YFSETQ. In DNA, the CDR3 is TGCGCCAGCAGGAACAGGGACAGCTATGGCTACACCTTC. Protein sequence: CASRNRDSYGYTF. The variable domain in full, with the rest retrieved from reference TRBV5-1 and TRBJ1-2, is KAGVTQTPRYLIKTRGQQVTLSCSPISGHRSVSWYQQTPGQGLQFLFEYFSETQRNKGNFPGRFSGRQFSNSRSEMNVSTLELGDSALYLCASRNRDSYGYTFGSGTRLTVV.

At least ten counts were recorded for this clonotype. The J gene is TRBJ1-4, the V gene TRBV3-1; TRBD1 matches 8 bases. After removal of 1 base from V and 7 bases from J, the junction contained 5 bases not matched to a gene. The CDR3 is 15 residues long. Germline assignment: CDR1 LGHDT and CDR2 YNNKEL (reference sequence). The CDR3: CASSQGDRSSEKLFF. The CDR3, as DNA: TGTGCCAGCAGCCAAGGGGACAGGTCCTCTGAAAAACTGTTTTTT.

This clonotype has at least ten counts. The chain carries TRBV27 and TRBJ2-7, with D possibly TRBD2 on 5 matching bases. The V end lost 0 bases, the J end lost 3 bases, and 12 bases lay between the germline ends. The germline V gene has CDR1 MNHEY and CDR2 SMNVEV (reference sequence). This CDR3 has 15 amino acids. CDR3 sequence: CASSLSPGSSYEQYF. CDR3 DNA sequence: TGTGCCAGCAGTTTATCCCCGGGAAGTAGCTACGAGCAGTACTTC.

This clonotype occurred a few times. J is TRBJ1-1 and V is TRBV4-1; perhaps TRBD1 as D (5 bases). CDR1 is MGHRA, CDR2 YSYEKL, per germline. The CDR3 extends over 15 amino acids. Trimming removed 0 bases from V and 6 bases from J, with 14 bases in between. CDR3 loop: CASSQEYGGFAEAFF. The CDR3 DNA reads as TGCGCCAGCAGCCAAGAGTATGGGGGGTTCGCTGAAGCTTTCTTT.

This clonotype came up many times. The chain has TRBV27 and TRBJ1-4; 7 bases match TRBD1. CDR1 MNHEY and CDR2 SMNVEV come from the germline V gene (reference sequence). V shed 6 bases, J shed 0 bases, and the junction held 4 bases outside the gene matches. The CDR3 has 15 amino acids. CDR3 amino acids: CASSLGTATNEKLFF. In nucleotides, the CDR3 is TGTGCCAGCAGCTTGGGGACAGCAACTAATGAAAAACTGTTTTTT.

This clonotype was seen many times. This chain joins TRBV20-1 and TRBJ1-4; D unclear. The V end lost 7 bases, the J end lost 0 bases, and 9 bases lay between the germline ends. The germline CDR1 and CDR2 sequences are DFQATT and SNEGSKA (reference sequence). This CDR3 is built from 13 residues. This chain's CDR3 is CSVSQATNEKLFF. The CDR3 DNA reads TGCAGTGTGTCCCAAGCAACTAATGAAAAACTGTTTTTT.

This clonotype was observed at least ten times. The chain carries TRBV2 and TRBJ1-6; D not certain. V was clipped by 4 bases and J by 8 bases, with 18 bases between them. The CDR3 runs to 16 residues. Germline-derived CDR1 and CDR2 are SNHLY and FYNNEI. The CDR3: CASSALSDRTDSPLHF. CDR3 in DNA: TGTGCCAGCAGTGCTCTAAGCGATCGCACCGATTCACCCCTCCACTTT.

CDR3 sequence: CSARGLADTDTQYF. Written as DNA, the CDR3 is TGCAGTGCTAGGGGACTAGCGGACACAGATACGCAGTATTTT. This sequence joins TRBV20-1 and TRBJ2-3; the match to TRBD2 covers 11 bases. There are 14 residues in the CDR3. V dropped 3 bases and J dropped 2; count of bases not matched to a gene: 1. Germline V CDR1 and CDR2: DFQATT, SNEGSKA (reference sequence).

This clonotype has ten or more counts. This chain uses TRBV20-1 with TRBJ1-1; 7 positions agree with TRBD1. CDR1 and CDR2 from the germline V gene are DFQATT and SNEGSKA (reference sequence). Trimming removed 4 bases from V and 8 bases from J; junction bases left unmatched: 4. This CDR3 has 11 residues. CDR3 in amino acids: CSATGQEEAFF. CDR3 coding DNA: TGCAGTGCTACCGGACAGGAAGAAGCTTTCTTT.

This clonotype occurred many times. The chain combines TRBV27 with TRBJ2-2; possibly TRBD2 for D (5 bases). V lost 6 bases to trimming and J lost 6 bases, with 11 bases between them. This CDR3 has 13 amino acids. Germline V gives CDR1 MNHEY, CDR2 SMNVEV (reference sequence). The CDR3: CASSPWTPGELFF. Here the CDR3 DNA reads TGTGCCAGCAGCCCCTGGACTCCCGGGGAGCTGTTTTTT.